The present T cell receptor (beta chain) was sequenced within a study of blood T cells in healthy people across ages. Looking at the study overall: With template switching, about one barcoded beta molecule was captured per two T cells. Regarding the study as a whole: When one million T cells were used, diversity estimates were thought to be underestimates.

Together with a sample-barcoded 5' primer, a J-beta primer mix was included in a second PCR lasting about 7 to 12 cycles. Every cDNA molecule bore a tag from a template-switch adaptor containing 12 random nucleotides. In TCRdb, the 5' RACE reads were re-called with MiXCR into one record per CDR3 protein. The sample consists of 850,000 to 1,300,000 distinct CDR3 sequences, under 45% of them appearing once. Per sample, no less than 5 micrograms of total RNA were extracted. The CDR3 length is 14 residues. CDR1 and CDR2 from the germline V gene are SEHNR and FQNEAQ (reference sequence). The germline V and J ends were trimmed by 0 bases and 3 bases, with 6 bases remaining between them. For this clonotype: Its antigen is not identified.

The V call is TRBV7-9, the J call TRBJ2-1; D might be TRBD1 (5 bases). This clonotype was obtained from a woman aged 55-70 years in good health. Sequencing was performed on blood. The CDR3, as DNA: TGTGCCAGCAGCTTAGCCCAGGGCTACAATGAGCAGTTCTTC. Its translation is CASSLAQGYNEQFF.